This entry lists 24 T cell receptor beta chains sequenced from one sample in a study of blood T cell repertoires in COVID-19. Measured with immunoSEQ multiplex PCR; TCRdb has only the in-frame clones, and not every one. The sample records roughly 120,000 clones, 70% to 80% being singletons. Sequencing was carried out using peripheral blood. Receptors originate from a man aged 65-85 years with acute or convalescent COVID-19.

The table lists this clone with a few counts. The V and J genes are TRBV19 and TRBJ1-5; D is possibly TRBD1 (5 bases). The CDR3 spans 15 residues. From germline, CDR1 is LNHDA and CDR2 SQIVND (reference sequence). V was clipped by 1 base and J by 6 bases, with 13 bases between them. The CDR3 coding sequence is TGTGCCAGTAGTATAGCCAGGGCTGGCGGTCAGCCCCAGCATTTT. Protein sequence: CASSIARAGGQPQHF.

The V call is TRBV7-9, the J call TRBJ2-2; 8 bases are a match to TRBD1. Trimming cost V 4 bases and J 1 base; bases outside gene matches: 5. The V gene's germline CDR1 is SEHNR and CDR2 FQNEAQ (reference sequence). There are 16 residues in the CDR3. CDR3 in DNA: TGTGCCAGCAGCTGGCCGGGACAGGTGAACACCGGGGAGCTGTTTTTT. It is translated as CASSWPGQVNTGELFF.

The rearrangement links TRBV7-7 to TRBJ2-7; TRBD1 matches 8 bases. Losses at the gene ends were 5 bases for V and 4 bases for J; bases not matched to a gene: 7. Per germline, CDR1 SSHAT and CDR2 FNYEAQ (reference sequence). This CDR3 is 14 amino acids long. CDR3 residues: CASSPGTGGYEQYF. The CDR3, as DNA: TGTGCCAGCAGCCCGGGGACAGGAGGGTACGAGCAGTACTTC.

This clone has just a few counts. V is TRBV6-5 and J is TRBJ1-2; D call uncertain. The CDR3 contains 16 residues. Trimming pared 0 bases from V and 4 bases from J, leaving 15 bases between. Germline CDR1 reads MNHEY; CDR2 reads SVGAGI. The CDR3 DNA follows: TGTGCCAGCAGTTACTCGAGCCTGGGAGCAGCCTATGGCTACACCTTC. Protein product: CASSYSSLGAAYGYTF.

The genes are TRBV23-1 and TRBJ1-4, with TRBD1 matching 7 bases. TRBV23-1 is sorted into the ORF group, with uncertain function. The CDR3 sequence is 15 residues long. J gave up 0 bases and V 6 bases, and 4 bases lay outside the gene matches. The CDR3 is CASRGTVPTNEKLFF. The DNA for the CDR3 is TGCGCCAGCAGGGGGACAGTTCCAACTAATGAAAAACTGTTTTTT.

The chain is built from TRBV7-2 and TRBJ1-6, with 9 bases lining up with TRBD1. The CDR3 is made up of 16 amino acids. V trimming: 1 base; J trimming: 6 bases; junction bases outside the gene matches: 4. The germline gives CDR1 SGHTA, CDR2 FQGNSA. The CDR3 DNA reads as TGTGCCAGCAGCTTAGGTCCGGGACAGGGTAATTCACCCCTCCACTTT. Translated, it gives CASSLGPGQGNSPLHF.

V is TRBV28 and J is TRBJ1-4, with D possibly TRBD1 on 5 matching bases. This CDR3 is built from 15 residues. Deletions cut 2 bases from V and 3 bases from J, with 10 bases between. Germline CDR1 and CDR2: MDHEN and SYDVKM. CDR3 nucleotides: TGTGCCAGCAGTTTACCCAGGGTATCTAATGAAAAACTGTTTTTT. This codes for CASSLPRVSNEKLFF.

V usage is TRBV6-2 or TRBV6-3 and J usage is TRBJ2-1; D possibly corresponds to TRBD2 (6 bases). Germline V lookup: CDR1 MNHEY, CDR2 SVGEGT. The CDR3 has 15 residues. V was cut by 5 bases and J by 6 bases, with 17 bases left in between. The CDR3 protein is CASSTSGSPFNEQFF. CDR3 DNA sequence: TGTGCCAGCAGTACGAGCGGGTCCCCTTTCAATGAGCAGTTCTTC.

This clone was found a few times. This chain uses TRBV19 with TRBJ2-1; tentatively, D is TRBD1 (6 bases). The CDR3 spans 14 residues. Germline V CDR1 and CDR2: LNHDA, SQIVND (reference sequence). Trimming took 6 bases from V and 5 from J, leaving 14 bases between them. The CDR3 spells CASSPTGQNNEQFF. The CDR3 nucleotides read TGTGCCAGTAGCCCTACGGGACAAAACAATGAGCAGTTCTTC.

This chain uses TRBV10-3 with TRBJ2-6, with 7 nucleotides matching TRBD2. V gave up 3 bases and J gave up 1 base; unmatched junction bases: 3. The CDR3 extends over 16 amino acids. Germline CDR1 reads ENHRY; CDR2 reads SYGVKD. CDR3 protein: CAISDHGGSGANVLTF. The CDR3 DNA reads as TGTGCCATCAGTGACCACGGGGGGTCTGGGGCCAACGTCCTGACTTTC.

The chain couples TRBV28 to TRBJ1-1; D uncertain. Germline CDR1 MDHEN, CDR2 SYDVKM. Trimming cost V 3 bases and J 6 bases, with 11 bases left between them. This CDR3 has 13 residues. The DNA for the CDR3 is TGTGCCAGCAGTTTGAGGAGTTGGGCTGAAGCTTTCTTT. Translated, it gives CASSLRSWAEAFF.

This clone was seen just once. V is TRBV21-1 and J is TRBJ2-7; the table's D call, TRBD1, has no DNA check behind it. TRBV21-1 is designated a pseudogene. The CDR3 loop spans 13 amino acids. CDR3 bases: TGTGCCAGCCGGGACACCTGGGGCTACGAGCAGTACTTC. Protein sequence: CASRDTWGYEQYF.

The chain combines TRBV5-1 with TRBJ2-2; D is ambiguous. This CDR3 has 16 amino acids. Germline V CDR1 and CDR2: SGHRS, YFSETQ. Trimming shortened V by 0 bases and J by 0 bases, and 9 bases separated the two germline ends. CDR3 residues: CASSLETAANTGELFF. The CDR3 DNA reads as TGCGCCAGCAGCTTGGAGACGGCGGCGAACACCGGGGAGCTGTTTTTT.

The genes are TRBV28 and TRBJ2-7; TRBD2 matches at 8 bases. The CDR3 is 14 amino acids. Trimming at V came to 5 bases and at J to 3 bases, leaving 6 bases not matched to a gene. CDR1 and CDR2 from the germline V gene are MDHEN and SYDVKM. CDR3 DNA sequence: TGTGCCAGCAGTGTCCTAGCGGGCTACTACGAGCAGTACTTC. Encoded protein: CASSVLAGYYEQYF.

The V and J genes are TRBV18 and TRBJ2-6; 9 bases match TRBD2. The CDR3 runs 19 residues. The V gene end was trimmed by 5 bases and the J gene end by 2 bases; junction bases not matched to a gene: 13. Germline V gene data show CDR1 as KGHSH and CDR2 as LQKENI. The chain's CDR3 is CASSENLAGFGAGANVLTF. The CDR3 DNA sequence: TGTGCCAGCTCAGAAAACCTAGCGGGGTTCGGGGCTGGGGCCAACGTCCTGACTTTC.

This rearrangement joins TRBV9 to TRBJ1-4, with D hard to call. Trimming stripped 0 bases from V and 2 bases from J, with 8 bases between. The length of the CDR3 is 15 residues. CDR1 and CDR2 from the germline V gene are SGDLS and YYNGEE. CDR3 region: CASSVGRVTNEKLFF. In DNA, the CDR3 is TGTGCCAGCAGCGTAGGGAGGGTCACTAATGAAAAACTGTTTTTT.

This chain connects TRBV10-3 to TRBJ2-1, with 10 bases aligning to TRBD2. CDR1 ENHRY and CDR2 SYGVKD come from the germline V gene. The CDR3 is 14 residues long. V gave up 9 bases and J gave up 6 bases; unmatched junction bases: 8. The CDR3 loop is CAMAASGGVNEQFF. In DNA, the CDR3 is TGTGCCATGGCGGCTAGCGGGGGCGTCAATGAGCAGTTCTTC.

The chain employs TRBV19 and TRBJ1-2; 9 bases are shared with TRBD1. This CDR3 is 15 amino acids long. The germline gives CDR1 LNHDA, CDR2 SQIVND (reference sequence). V was clipped by 7 bases and J by 4 bases; unmatched bases: 10. The CDR3 reads CASTKGGQGGYGYTF. CDR3 nucleotides: TGTGCCAGTACCAAGGGGGGACAGGGTGGCTATGGCTACACCTTC.

This sequence joins TRBV18 and TRBJ1-6; 7 bases are shared with TRBD1. The V segment lost 3 bases and the J segment 6 bases; nucleotides outside the gene matches: 2. Germline-derived CDR1 and CDR2 are KGHSH and LQKENI. The CDR3 runs to 14 residues. The CDR3 loop reads CASSPRDSNSPLHF. The CDR3, as DNA: TGTGCCAGCTCACCCAGGGACAGTAATTCACCCCTCCACTTT.

V and J are TRBV4-3 and TRBJ1-2; D is unclear. Trimming stripped 1 base from V and 2 bases from J, with 11 bases between. CDR3 size: 15 residues. In germline, CDR1 is LGHNA, CDR2 YSLEER. This CDR3 reads CASSQAYSGNYGYTF. CDR3 in DNA: TGCGCCAGCAGCCAAGCGTATAGCGGAAACTATGGCTACACCTTC.

The J gene is TRBJ2-1, the V gene TRBV5-5; 9 bases are a match to TRBD2. The CDR3 sequence is 17 residues long. Unmatched junction bases numbered 12, after V lost 4 bases and J lost 4 bases. Per germline, CDR1 SGHKS and CDR2 YYEKEE (reference sequence). As DNA, the CDR3 is TGTGCCAGCAGCCTCCTACCCGGGACTAGCACATACAATGAGCAGTTCTTC. Translation: CASSLLPGTSTYNEQFF.

The rearrangement uses TRBV12-3 or TRBV12-4 and TRBJ2-1; D call uncertain. Deletions cut 4 bases from V and 4 bases from J, with 8 bases between. This CDR3 region has 13 residues. The CDR3 loop reads CASSSSAYNEQFF. DNA of the CDR3: TGTGCCAGCAGTTCGTCAGCGTACAATGAGCAGTTCTTC.

The chain is built from TRBV18 and TRBJ2-5; D remains ambiguous. Germline-derived CDR1 and CDR2 are KGHSH and LQKENI. This CDR3 region has 14 residues. V gave up 0 bases and J gave up 1 base, with 6 bases separating them. The CDR3 sequence: CASSPPNSQETQYF. CDR3 DNA sequence: TGTGCCAGCTCACCACCGAACAGCCAAGAGACCCAGTACTTC.

V gene TRBV7-3 combines with J gene TRBJ2-1; 11 bases map to TRBD2. Trimming at V came to 3 bases and at J to 3 bases, leaving 7 bases not matched to a gene. Germline assignment: CDR1 SGHTA and CDR2 FQGTGA. The CDR3 has 17 amino acids. The CDR3 spells CASSLKLAGDDYNEQFF. The CDR3 DNA reads TGTGCCAGCAGCTTGAAACTAGCGGGGGATGACTACAATGAGCAGTTCTTC.